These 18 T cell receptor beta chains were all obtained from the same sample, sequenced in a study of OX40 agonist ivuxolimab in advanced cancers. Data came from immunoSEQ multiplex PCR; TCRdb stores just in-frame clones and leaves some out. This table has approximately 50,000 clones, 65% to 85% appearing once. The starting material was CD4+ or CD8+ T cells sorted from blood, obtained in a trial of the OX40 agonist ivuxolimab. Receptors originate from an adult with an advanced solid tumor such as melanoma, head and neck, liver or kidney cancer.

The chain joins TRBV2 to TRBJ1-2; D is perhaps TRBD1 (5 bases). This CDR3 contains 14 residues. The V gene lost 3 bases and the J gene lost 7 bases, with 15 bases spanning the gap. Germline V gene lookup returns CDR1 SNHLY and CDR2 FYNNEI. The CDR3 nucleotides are TGTGCCAGCAGTGACCAGGGTCGGTTCGCTGGCTACACCTTC. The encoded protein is CASSDQGRFAGYTF.

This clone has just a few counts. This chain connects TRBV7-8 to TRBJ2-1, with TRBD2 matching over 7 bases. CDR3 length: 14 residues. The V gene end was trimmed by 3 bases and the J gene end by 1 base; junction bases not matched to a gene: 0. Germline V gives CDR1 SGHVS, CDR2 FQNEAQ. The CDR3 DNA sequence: TGTGCCAGCAGCTTTAGCGGGTCCTACAATGAGCAGTTCTTC. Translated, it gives CASSFSGSYNEQFF. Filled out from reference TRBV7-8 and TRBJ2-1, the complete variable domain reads GAGVSQSPRYKVAKRGQDVALRCDPISGHVSLFWYQQALGQGPEFLTYFQNEAQLDKSGLPSDRFFAERPEGSVSTLKIQRTQQEDSAVYLCASSFSGSYNEQFFGPGTRLTVL.

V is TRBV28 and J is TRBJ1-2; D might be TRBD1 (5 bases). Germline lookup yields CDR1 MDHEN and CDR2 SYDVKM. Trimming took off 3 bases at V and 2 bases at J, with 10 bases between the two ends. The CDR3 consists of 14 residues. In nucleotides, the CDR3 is TGTGCCAGCAGTTTGACAGCCTCGAACTATGGCTACACCTTC. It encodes CASSLTASNYGYTF.

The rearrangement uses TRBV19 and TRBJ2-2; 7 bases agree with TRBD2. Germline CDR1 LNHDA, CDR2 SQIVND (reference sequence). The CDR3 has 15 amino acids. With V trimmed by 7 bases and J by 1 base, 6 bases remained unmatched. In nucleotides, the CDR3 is TGTGCCAGTATTGGGCTAGCGGAGAACACCGGGGAGCTGTTTTTT. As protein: CASIGLAENTGELFF.

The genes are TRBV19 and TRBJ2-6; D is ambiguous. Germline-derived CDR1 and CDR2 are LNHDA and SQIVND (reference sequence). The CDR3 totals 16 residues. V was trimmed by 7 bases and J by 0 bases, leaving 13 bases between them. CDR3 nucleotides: TGTGCCAGTACCCCTCGGTCGGCCTCTGGGGCCAACGTCCTGACTTTC. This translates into CASTPRSASGANVLTF.

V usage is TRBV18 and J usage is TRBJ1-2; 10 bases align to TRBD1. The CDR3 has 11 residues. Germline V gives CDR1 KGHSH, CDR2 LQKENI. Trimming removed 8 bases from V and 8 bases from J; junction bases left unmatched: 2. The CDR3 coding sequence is TGTGCCAGCGGGACAGGGGACGGCTACACCTTC. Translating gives CASGTGDGYTF. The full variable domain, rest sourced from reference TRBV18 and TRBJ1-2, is NAGVMQNPRHLVRRRGQEARLRCSPMKGHSHVYWYRQLPEEGLKFMVYLQKENIIDESGMPKERFSAEFPKEGPSILRIQQVVRGDSAAYFCASGTGDGYTFGSGTRLTVV.

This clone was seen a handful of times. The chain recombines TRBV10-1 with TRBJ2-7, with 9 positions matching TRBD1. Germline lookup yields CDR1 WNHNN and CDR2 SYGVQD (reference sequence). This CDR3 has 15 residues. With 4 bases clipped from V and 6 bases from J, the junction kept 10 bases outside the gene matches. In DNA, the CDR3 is TGCGCCAGCAGTGCCCACAGGGGGCGGAGGATCGAGCAGTACTTC. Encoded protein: CASSAHRGRRIEQYF.

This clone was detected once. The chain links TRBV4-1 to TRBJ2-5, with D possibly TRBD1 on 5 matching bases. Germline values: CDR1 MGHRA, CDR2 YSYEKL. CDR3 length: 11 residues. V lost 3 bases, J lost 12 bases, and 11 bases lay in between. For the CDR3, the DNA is TGCGCCAGCAGCCACCTGGGGCTCGAGTACTTC. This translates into CASSHLGLEYF.

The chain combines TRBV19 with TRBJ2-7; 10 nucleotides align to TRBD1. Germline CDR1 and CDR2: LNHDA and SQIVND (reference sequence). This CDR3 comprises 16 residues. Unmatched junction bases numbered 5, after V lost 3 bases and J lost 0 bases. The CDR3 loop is CASSMERDRGSYEQYF. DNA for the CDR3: TGTGCCAGTAGTATGGAGAGGGACAGGGGCTCCTACGAGCAGTACTTC. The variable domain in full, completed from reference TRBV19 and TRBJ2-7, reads DGGITQSPKYLFRKEGQNVTLSCEQNLNHDAMYWYRQDPGQGLRLIYYSQIVNDFQKGDIAEGYSVSREKKESFPLTVTSAQKNPTAFYLCASSMERDRGSYEQYFGPGTRLTVT.

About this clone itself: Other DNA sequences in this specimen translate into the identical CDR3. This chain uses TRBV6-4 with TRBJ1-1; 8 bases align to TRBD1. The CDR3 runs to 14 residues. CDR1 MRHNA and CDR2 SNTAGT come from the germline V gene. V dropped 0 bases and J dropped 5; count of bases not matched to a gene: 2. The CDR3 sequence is CASSDSDRVTEAFF. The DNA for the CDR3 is TGTGCCAGCAGTGACTCGGACAGGGTGACTGAAGCTTTCTTT.

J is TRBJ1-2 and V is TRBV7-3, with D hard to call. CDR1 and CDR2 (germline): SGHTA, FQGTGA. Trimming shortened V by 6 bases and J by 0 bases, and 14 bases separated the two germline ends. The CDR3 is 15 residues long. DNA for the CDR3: TGTGCCAGCAGACAAGGCCCCTTAGCTAACTATGGCTACACCTTC. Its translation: CASRQGPLANYGYTF. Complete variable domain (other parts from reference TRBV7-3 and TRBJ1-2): GAGVSQTPSNKVTEKGKYVELRCDPISGHTALYWYRQSLGQGPEFLIYFQGTGAADDSGLPNDRFFAVRPEGSVSTLKIQRTERGDSAVYLCASRQGPLANYGYTFGSGTRLTVV.

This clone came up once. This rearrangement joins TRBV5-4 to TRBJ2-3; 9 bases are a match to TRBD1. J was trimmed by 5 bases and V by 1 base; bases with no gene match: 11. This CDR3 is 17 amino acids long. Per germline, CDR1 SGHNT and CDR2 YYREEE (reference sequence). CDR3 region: CASSLFSGQGSVDTQYF. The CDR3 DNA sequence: TGTGCCAGCAGCTTGTTTTCGGGACAGGGTTCGGTAGATACGCAGTATTTT.

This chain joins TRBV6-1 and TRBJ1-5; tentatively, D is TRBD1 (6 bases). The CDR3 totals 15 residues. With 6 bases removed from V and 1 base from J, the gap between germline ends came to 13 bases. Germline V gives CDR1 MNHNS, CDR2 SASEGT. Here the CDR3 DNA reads TGTGCCAGCAGAGCTGGGGGGCCAAGCAATCAGCCCCAGCATTTT. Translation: CASRAGGPSNQPQHF.

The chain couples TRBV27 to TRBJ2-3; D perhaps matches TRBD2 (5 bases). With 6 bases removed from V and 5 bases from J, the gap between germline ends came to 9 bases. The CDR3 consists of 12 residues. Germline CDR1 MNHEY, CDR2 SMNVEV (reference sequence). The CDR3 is CASSLEGDTQYF. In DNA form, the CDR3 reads TGTGCCAGCAGCCTCGAGGGAGATACGCAGTATTTT.

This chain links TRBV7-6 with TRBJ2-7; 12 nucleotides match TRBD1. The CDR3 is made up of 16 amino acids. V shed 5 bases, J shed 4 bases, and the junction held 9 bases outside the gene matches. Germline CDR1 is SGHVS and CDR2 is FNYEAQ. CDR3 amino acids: CASSPRGGQGAYEQYF. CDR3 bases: TGTGCCAGCAGCCCACGAGGGGGACAGGGGGCTTACGAGCAGTACTTC.

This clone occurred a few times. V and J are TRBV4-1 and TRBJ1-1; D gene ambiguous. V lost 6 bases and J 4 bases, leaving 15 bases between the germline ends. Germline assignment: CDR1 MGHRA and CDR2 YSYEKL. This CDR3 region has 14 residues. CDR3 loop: CASRLGGWGTEAFF. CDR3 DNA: TGCGCCAGCAGACTCGGAGGGTGGGGCACTGAAGCTTTCTTT.

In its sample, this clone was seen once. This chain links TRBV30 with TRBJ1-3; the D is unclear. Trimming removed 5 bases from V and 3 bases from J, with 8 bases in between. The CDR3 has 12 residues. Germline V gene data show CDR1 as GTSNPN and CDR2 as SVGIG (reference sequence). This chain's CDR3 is CAWVGSGNTIYF. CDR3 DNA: TGTGCCTGGGTGGGTAGTGGAAACACCATATATTTT.

The CDR3 nucleotides are TGCGCCAGTTCAGTGGGGAATTCACCCCTCCACTTT. Its translation: CASSVGNSPLHF. The chain recombines TRBV5-1 with TRBJ1-6; no clear D gene. From germline, CDR1 is SGHRS and CDR2 YFSETQ. This CDR3 spans 12 amino acids. The V and J ends lost 8 bases and 7 bases respectively, with 10 bases between them.